This T cell receptor (beta chain) was recorded in a study of blood T cells in healthy people across ages. The germline V gene encodes CDR1 SGHDN and CDR2 FVKESK. The CDR3 totals 14 residues. Trimming took 4 bases from V and 10 from J, leaving 19 bases between them. Next came a second PCR, run for about 7 to 12 cycles, which used a sample-barcoded 5' primer along with a J-beta primer mix. TCRdb analysed the 5' RACE reads with MiXCR anew, one entry per CDR3 protein. This sample has roughly 680,000 distinct CDR3 sequences, with more than 45% found just once. The J gene is TRBJ1-1, the V gene TRBV14; D is unresolved. This clonotype originated in a woman of 80 years or more in good health. Source material: blood. The CDR3 sequence: CASSRDKGRRGAFF. CDR3 DNA sequence: TGTGCCAGCAGCCGAGATAAGGGTAGGCGTGGAGCTTTCTTT.